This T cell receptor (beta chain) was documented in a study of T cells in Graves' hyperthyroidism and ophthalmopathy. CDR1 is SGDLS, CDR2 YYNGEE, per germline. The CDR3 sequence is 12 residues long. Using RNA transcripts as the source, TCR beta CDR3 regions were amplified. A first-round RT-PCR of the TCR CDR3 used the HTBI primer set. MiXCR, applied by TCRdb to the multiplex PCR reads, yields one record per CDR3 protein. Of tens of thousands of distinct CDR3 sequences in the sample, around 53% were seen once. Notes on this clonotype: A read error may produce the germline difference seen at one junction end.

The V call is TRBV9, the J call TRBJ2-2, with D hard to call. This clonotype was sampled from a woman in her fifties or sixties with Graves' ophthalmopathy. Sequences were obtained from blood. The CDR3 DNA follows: TGTGCCAACAGCGTAGGCACCGGGGAGCTGTTTTTT. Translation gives CANSVGTGELFF. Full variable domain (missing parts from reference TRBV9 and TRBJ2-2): DSGVTQTPKHLITATGQRVTLRCSPRSGDLSVYWYQQSLDQGLQFLIQYYNGEERAKGNILERFSAQQFPDLHSELNLSSLELGDSALYFCANSVGTGELFFGEGSRLTVL.